The present entry profiles one T cell receptor (beta chain) with its context. Its antigen is unknown. This entry is derived from a study of T cell repertoires in cytomegalovirus infection. Study-wide background: Recently identified HLA-C-restricted CMV epitopes were used, and well-studied HLA-B-restricted CMV epitopes were used as well. Indications of both CMV infection and matching HLA type were provided by public TCR beta signatures.

Each CDR3 protein gets one entry after TCRdb re-called the reads with MiXCR. The table has over 120,000 distinct CDR3 sequences, 25% to 35% seen once. The CDR3 loop spans 14 amino acids. Germline V gene lookup returns CDR1 SGHTA and CDR2 FQGNSA. The J segment lost 7 bases and the V segment lost 5 bases, leaving 8 bases of the junction unmatched. The study, taken as a whole, reports: Pooled public TCR beta family frequency picked out CMV carriers with the relevant HLA.

This sequence originates from a human donor in good health (CMV status not recorded). Some clones in this sample may be carry-over from other donors' samples. V is TRBV7-2 and J is TRBJ1-2; 9 nucleotides match TRBD1. The sample was CD8+ T cells from cultured PBMCs, taken from culture after CMV antigen stimulation. CDR3 coding DNA: TGTGCCAGCAGCCTCTGGACAGGGGAGAGTGGCTACACCTTC. Its protein is CASSLWTGESGYTF.